The clone carrying this TCR beta chain is deemed medium-sized (0.01 to 0.1%). Here immunoSEQ multiplex PCR was the method, and the copy in TCRdb shows in-frame clones only, minus some. The sample contains fewer than 85,000 clones, 90% of which appear only once. This CDR3 is 13 amino acids long. Looked up from germline, CDR1 is MNHEY and CDR2 is SVGAGI. The ends were cut back, 2 bases at V and 6 bases at J, with 7 bases in the middle. This sample is drawn from a study of blood T cell repertoires in COVID-19. As for the study in general: From T cells, B-cell-depleted T cells, or PBMCs came the material, which was cDNA or gDNA.

The rearrangement joins TRBV6-5 to TRBJ2-2; D uncertain. The specimen was peripheral blood. This receptor was taken from a woman aged 45 to 65 in a cohort sampled during active COVID-19. CDR3 sequence: CASSYGPAGELFF. CDR3 bases: TGTGCCAGCAGTTACGGTCCAGCCGGGGAGCTGTTTTTT.